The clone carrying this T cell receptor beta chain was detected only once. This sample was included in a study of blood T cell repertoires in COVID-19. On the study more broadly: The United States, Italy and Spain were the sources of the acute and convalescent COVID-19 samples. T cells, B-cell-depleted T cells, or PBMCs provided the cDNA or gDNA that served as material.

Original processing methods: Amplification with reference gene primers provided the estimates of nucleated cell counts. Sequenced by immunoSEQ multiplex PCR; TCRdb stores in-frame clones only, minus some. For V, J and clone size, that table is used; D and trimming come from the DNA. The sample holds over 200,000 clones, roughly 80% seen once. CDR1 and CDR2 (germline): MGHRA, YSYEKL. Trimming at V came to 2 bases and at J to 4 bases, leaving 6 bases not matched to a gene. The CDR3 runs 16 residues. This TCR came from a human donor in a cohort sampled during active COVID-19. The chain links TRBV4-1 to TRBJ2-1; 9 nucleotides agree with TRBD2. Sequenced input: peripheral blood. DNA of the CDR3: TGCGCCAGCAGCCAAAGTCCGGGACTAGCATACAATGAGCAGTTCTTC. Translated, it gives CASSQSPGLAYNEQFF.